Listed below are T cell receptor beta chains from one sample, sequenced in a study of blood T cells in healthy people across ages. TCRdb reanalysed the 5' RACE reads using MiXCR and keeps one entry per CDR3 protein. The sample holds roughly 1,500,000 distinct CDR3 sequences, roughly 32% seen once. Sequences were obtained from blood. These receptors all stem from a woman between 25 and 40 years old in good health. The CDR3 runs from the conserved cysteine through the conserved F or W. A D gene is named only where the DNA matches it firmly. The size entry is marked missing in some rows and otherwise reads once, few, many or a size class.

CDR3aa: CASSFDSSANTGELFF; CDR3nt: TGTGCCAGCAGTTTCGACAGCAGCGCGAACACCGGGGAGCTGTTTTTT; d_gene: .; abundance: once; j_gene: TRBJ2-2; len: 16; v_gene: TRBV28
CDR3aa: CSAPRQLAGYQETQYF; CDR3nt: TGCAGTGCCCCCCGCCAACTAGCGGGGTACCAAGAGACCCAGTACTTC; d_gene: TRBD2; abundance: few; j_gene: TRBJ2-5; len: 16; v_gene: TRBV20-1
CDR3aa: CATSDGDRGTGELFF; CDR3nt: TGTGCCACCAGTGATGGGGACAGGGGCACCGGGGAGCTGTTTTTT; d_gene: TRBD1; abundance: .; j_gene: TRBJ2-2; len: 15; v_gene: TRBV24-1
CDR3aa: CASSPGGPPTEAFF; CDR3nt: TGCGCCAGCAGCCCCGGGGGACCGCCGACCGAAGCTTTCTTT; d_gene: .; abundance: few; j_gene: TRBJ1-1; len: 14; v_gene: TRBV5-1
CDR3aa: CASSRTHLQYF; CDR3nt: TGTGCCAGCAGCCGGACACATCTTCAGTATTTT; d_gene: .; abundance: .; j_gene: TRBJ2-3; len: 11; v_gene: TRBV3-1
CDR3aa: CSVLTGYGYTF; CDR3nt: TGCAGCGTTTTGACAGGGTATGGCTACACCTTC; d_gene: TRBD1; abundance: .; j_gene: TRBJ1-2; len: 11; v_gene: TRBV29-1
CDR3aa: CASSFPGSGNIQYF; CDR3nt: TGTGCCAGCAGTTTTCCAGGGAGCGGAAACATTCAGTACTTC; d_gene: .; abundance: few; j_gene: TRBJ2-4; len: 14; v_gene: TRBV12-3/TRBV12-4
CDR3aa: CASRPQDNYGYTF; CDR3nt: TGTGCCAGCAGACCTCAGGATAACTATGGCTACACCTTC; d_gene: .; abundance: few; j_gene: TRBJ1-2; len: 13; v_gene: TRBV2
CDR3aa: CASSLPAGGRTQYF; CDR3nt: TGTGCCAGCAGCTTACCCGCGGGGGGGCGTACGCAGTATTTT; d_gene: TRBD2; abundance: few; j_gene: TRBJ2-3; len: 14; v_gene: TRBV7-2
CDR3aa: CASSAAWTSGGAWADTQYF; CDR3nt: TGCGCCAGCAGCGCCGCCTGGACTAGCGGGGGGGCCTGGGCAGATACGCAGTATTTT; d_gene: TRBD2; abundance: .; j_gene: TRBJ2-3; len: 19; v_gene: TRBV5-1
CDR3aa: CASSPWSGGAEAFF; CDR3nt: TGTGCCAGCAGTCCTTGGTCCGGAGGAGCTGAAGCTTTCTTT; d_gene: .; abundance: .; j_gene: TRBJ1-1; len: 14; v_gene: TRBV12-3/TRBV12-4